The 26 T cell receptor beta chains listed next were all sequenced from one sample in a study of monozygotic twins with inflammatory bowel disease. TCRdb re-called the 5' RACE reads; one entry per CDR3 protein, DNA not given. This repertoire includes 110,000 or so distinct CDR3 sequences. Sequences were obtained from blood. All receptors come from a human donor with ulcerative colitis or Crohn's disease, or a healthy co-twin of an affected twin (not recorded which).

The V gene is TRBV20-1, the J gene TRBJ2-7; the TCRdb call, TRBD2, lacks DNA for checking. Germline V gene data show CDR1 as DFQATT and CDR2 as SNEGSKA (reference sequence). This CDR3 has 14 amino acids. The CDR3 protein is CSARDWTHAYEQYF.

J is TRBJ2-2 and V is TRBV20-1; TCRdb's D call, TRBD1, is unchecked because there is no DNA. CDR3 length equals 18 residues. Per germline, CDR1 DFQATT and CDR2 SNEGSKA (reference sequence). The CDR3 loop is CSARDLVFGRGDTGELFF.

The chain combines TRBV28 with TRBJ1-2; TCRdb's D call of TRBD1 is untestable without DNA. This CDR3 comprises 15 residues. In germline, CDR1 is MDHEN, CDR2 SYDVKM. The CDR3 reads CASSGQGVVNYGYTF.

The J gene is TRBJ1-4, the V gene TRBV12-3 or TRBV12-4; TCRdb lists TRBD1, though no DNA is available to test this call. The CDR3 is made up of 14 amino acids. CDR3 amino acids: CASRNTGVGEKLFF.

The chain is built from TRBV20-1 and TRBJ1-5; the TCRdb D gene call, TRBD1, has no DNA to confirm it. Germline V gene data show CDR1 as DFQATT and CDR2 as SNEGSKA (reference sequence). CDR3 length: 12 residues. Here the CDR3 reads CSAGQSNQPQHF.

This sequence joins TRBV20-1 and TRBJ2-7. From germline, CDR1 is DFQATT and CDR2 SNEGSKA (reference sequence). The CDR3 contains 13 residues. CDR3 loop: CSAKVADSYEQYF.

This CDR3 reads CASGLFRQLSYEQYF. The rearrangement joins TRBV6-1 to TRBJ2-7; no DNA is available, so the TRBD2 call from TCRdb remains unchecked. The CDR3 totals 15 residues. CDR1 and CDR2 (germline): MNHNS, SASEGT.

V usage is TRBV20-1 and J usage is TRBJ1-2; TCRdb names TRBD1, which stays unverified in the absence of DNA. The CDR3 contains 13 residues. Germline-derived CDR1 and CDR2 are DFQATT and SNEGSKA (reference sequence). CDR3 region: CSANPGANYGYTF.

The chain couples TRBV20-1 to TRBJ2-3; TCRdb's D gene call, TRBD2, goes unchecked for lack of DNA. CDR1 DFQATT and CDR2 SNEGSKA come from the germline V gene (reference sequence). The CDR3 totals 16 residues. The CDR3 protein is CSATTASGRSADTQYF.

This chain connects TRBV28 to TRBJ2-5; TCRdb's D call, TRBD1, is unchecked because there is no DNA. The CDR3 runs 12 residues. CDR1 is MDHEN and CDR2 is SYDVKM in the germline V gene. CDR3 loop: CASSLTGGTQYF.

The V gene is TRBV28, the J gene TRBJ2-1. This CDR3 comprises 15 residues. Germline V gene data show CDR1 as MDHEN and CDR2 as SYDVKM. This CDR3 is CASSLWGGSYNEQFF.

The CDR3 is CASISGTGQSAQHF. This chain links TRBV28 with TRBJ1-5; TCRdb picks TRBD1, but there is no DNA to check that call. Germline values: CDR1 MDHEN, CDR2 SYDVKM. The CDR3 is 14 amino acids.

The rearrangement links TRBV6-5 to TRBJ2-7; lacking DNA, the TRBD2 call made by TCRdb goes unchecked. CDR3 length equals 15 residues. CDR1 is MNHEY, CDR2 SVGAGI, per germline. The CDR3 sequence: CASSYGREGSYEQYF.

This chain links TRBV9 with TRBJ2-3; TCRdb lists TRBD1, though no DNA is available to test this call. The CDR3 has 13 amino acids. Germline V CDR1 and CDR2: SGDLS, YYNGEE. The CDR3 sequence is CASSQGGADTQYF.

CDR3: CASSPLLAGSYIQYF. The chain links TRBV4-3 to TRBJ2-4; TCRdb outputs TRBD2, but without DNA this stays unchecked. Germline V CDR1 and CDR2: LGHNA, YSLEER. The CDR3 runs to 15 residues.

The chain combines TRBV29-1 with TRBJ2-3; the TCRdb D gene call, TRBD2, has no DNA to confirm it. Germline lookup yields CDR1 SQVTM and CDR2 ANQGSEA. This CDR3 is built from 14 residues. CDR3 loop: CSVAAGGPGDTQYF.

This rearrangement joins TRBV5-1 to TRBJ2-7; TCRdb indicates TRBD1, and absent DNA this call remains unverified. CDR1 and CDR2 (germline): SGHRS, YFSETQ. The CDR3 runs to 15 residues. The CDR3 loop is CASRQDRGGYYEQYF.

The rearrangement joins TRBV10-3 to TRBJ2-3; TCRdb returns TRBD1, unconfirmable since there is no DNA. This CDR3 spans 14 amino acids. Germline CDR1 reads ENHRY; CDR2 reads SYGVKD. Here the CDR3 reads CAISPLGISDTQYF.

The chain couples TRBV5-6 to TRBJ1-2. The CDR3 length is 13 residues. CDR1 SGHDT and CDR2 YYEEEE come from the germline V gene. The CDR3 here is CASSFREDYGYTF.

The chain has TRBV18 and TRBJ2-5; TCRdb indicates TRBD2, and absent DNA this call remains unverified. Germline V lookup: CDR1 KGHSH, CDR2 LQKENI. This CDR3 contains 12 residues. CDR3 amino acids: CASSPSGETQYF.

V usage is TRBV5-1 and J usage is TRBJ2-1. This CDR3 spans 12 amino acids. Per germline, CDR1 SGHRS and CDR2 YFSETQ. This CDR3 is CASSLAMYEQFF. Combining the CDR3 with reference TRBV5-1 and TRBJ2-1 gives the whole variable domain KAGVTQTPRYLIKTRGQQVTLSCSPISGHRSVSWYQQTPGQGLQFLFEYFSETQRNKGNFPGRFSGRQFSNSRSEMNVSTLELGDSALYLCASSLAMYEQFFGPGTRLTVL.

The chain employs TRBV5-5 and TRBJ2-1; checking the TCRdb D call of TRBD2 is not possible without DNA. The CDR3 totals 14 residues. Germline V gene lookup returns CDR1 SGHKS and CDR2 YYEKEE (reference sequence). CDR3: CASSLVGIENEQFF.

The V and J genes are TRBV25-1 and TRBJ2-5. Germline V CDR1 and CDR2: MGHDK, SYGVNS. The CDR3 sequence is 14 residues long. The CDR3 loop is CASSGLLGEETQYF.

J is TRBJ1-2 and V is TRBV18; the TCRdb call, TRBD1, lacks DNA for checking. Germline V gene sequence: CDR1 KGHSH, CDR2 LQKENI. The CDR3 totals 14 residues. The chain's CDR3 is CASSPFQDTDGYTF.

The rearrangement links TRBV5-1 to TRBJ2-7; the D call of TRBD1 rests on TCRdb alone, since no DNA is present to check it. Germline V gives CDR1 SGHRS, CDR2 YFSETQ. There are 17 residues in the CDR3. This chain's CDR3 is CASSLAAGTGGSYEQYF.

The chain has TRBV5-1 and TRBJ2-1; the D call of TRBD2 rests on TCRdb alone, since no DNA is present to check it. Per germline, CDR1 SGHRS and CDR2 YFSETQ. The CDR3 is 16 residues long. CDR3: CASSLGTSGRANEQFF.